The source of this TCR beta chain is a study of graft-versus-host responses after intestinal transplantation. In the study overall: All recipients were transplanted with multivisceral, liver-intestinal, or isolated intestinal grafts. Anti-thymocyte globulin induction was given to all recipients, followed by tacrolimus and steroids for 2 to 4 years.

Findings and caveats of the study: Declining HvG levels early post-transplant were linked to peak circulating GvH clone levels. In recipient marrow, GvH clones were found, and some appeared first in ileum or blood.

Deletions cut 3 bases from V and 0 bases from J, with 9 bases between. Germline CDR1 is LNHDA and CDR2 is SQIVND (reference sequence). The CDR3 length is 15 residues. This table comes from immunoSEQ multiplex PCR, and its TCRdb copy is limited to in-frame clones, with some not included. The sample consists of over 20,000 clones, about 88% of them appearing once. As concerns this clone: The antigen remains undetermined. Other nucleotide sequences from this sample produce the same CDR3.

V usage is TRBV19 and J usage is TRBJ1-5; D is perhaps TRBD1 (5 bases). Here the sequenced sample was PBMCs, taken roughly ten weeks after intestinal transplantation. This receptor was identified in a human patient who received an intestinal transplant, so some T cells may come from the graft donor. The DNA for the CDR3 is TGTGCCAGTAGTATTAAGGGGAGTAGCAATCAGCCCCAGCATTTT. It is translated as CASSIKGSSNQPQHF.